This TCR beta chain was sequenced during a study of T cells in localized non-small cell lung cancer. The study, taken as a whole, reports: Longer overall survival associated with higher blood T cell density; shorter survival with higher adjacent-lung clonality. Uninvolved adjacent lung had higher T cell clonality than tumor and all other tissues. Only one tumor region went through sequencing, so heterogeneity may still be there.

TCRdb keeps only in-frame clones here, not all; method: immunoSEQ multiplex PCR. The repertoire includes 35,000 to 45,000 clones, about 86% of them detected once, and 6.5% to 8% sits in the top ten. Trimming took off 5 bases at V and 4 bases at J, with 17 bases between the two ends. Germline CDR1 is MNHEY and CDR2 is SMNVEV (reference sequence). This CDR3 has 15 amino acids. Concerning this clone itself: Its antigen is undetermined.

This TCR came from a male donor aged 60 or older with stage II lung adenocarcinoma. The sequencing used peripheral blood mononuclear cells, collected before any cancer treatment. The V gene is TRBV27, the J gene TRBJ1-1; unclear D gene. The CDR3 DNA reads TGTGCCAGCAGTCTCCGGACGGATGTCGGCACTGAAGCTTTCTTT. Translation: CASSLRTDVGTEAFF.